This T cell receptor (beta chain) was observed in a study of monozygotic twins with inflammatory bowel disease (dated by TCRdb to between 2018 and 2020). About the investigation overall: A total of about 28 monozygotic twin pairs were included in the full study, comprising nine German pairs (four IBD-concordant, five IBD-discordant) and 19 IBD-discordant Danish pairs. Each individual had, on average, about 151 000 unique TCRalpha sequences and 181 000 unique TCRbeta sequences available for analysis. The search for disease-associated traits relied mainly on comparing, within discordant pairs, IBD patients with their genetically identical healthy co-twins. What the study reported, not specific to this receptor: Repertoire similarity did not differ between concordant and discordant twins, possibly due to limited statistical power. The analysis was unable to tell different T cell subtypes apart. TCRbeta repertoire diversity, by inverse Simpson index, was decreased in IBD patients compared with their healthy co-twins. No single strong signal or clonotype linked to IBD turned up in the results, so the idea that one exists was not supported. Compared with healthy twins, IBD patients had fewer clonotypes in common with other individuals, a difference most pronounced in patients showing signs of disease activity. Background noise and inter-individual variability may have been introduced into the repertoires by the differing immunosuppressive treatments among patients.

Looking up the germline V gene yields CDR1 SGHTA and CDR2 FQGTGA. The CDR3 spans 22 residues, from the cysteine through the phenylalanine. No nucleotide data were recorded. In the case of this clonotype: The antigen this receptor binds is unknown.

From each donor, an approximately 2.3 ml peripheral blood sample was drawn into PAXgene tubes and stored at -80 degrees C. Without any T cell sorting, total RNA was extracted from whole blood using the PAXgene blood miRNA kit on an automated QIAcube. Deep TCRalpha and TCRbeta repertoire profiling with unique molecular barcoding was performed on peripheral blood of monozygotic twin pairs concordant or discordant for inflammatory bowel disease. Smoking habits were recorded for all twin pairs, and each individual was classified as a current, former or never smoker. Libraries were constructed by 5' RACE. Each TCR library was prepared from about 3,400 ng of total RNA. For each sample, cDNA was synthesized in eight separate reactions using SMARTScribe reverse transcriptase. Unique molecular identifiers containing a 6-nucleotide sample barcode were introduced through template switching during cDNA synthesis. Amplification of TCRalpha and TCRbeta cDNA involved two nested PCRs of around 16 and 10 cycles, and each PCR was followed by bead purification. Before amplification, the cDNA was both treated with uracil DNA-glycosylase and purified with the QIAquick PCR purification kit. In the second PCR, Illumina TruSeq-compatible adapters and sample-specific barcodes were added. Library quality and concentration were checked on TapeStation and Qubit, and libraries were pooled at about 4.9 ng each. Sequencing of the pooled libraries was done on an Illumina HiSeq2500 single-index Rapid Run using custom sequencing primers and 2 x 100 bp reads. On the study's bioinformatics: MiGEC version 1.2.6 was used for UMI-based consensus assembly to correct PCR and sequencing errors. V(D)J alignment, clonotype assembly and CDR3 extraction were performed with MiXCR version 2.1.1. Gene usage, clonotype sharing and MAIT/NKT TCR abundance were normalised by analysing the top 1000, 10 000 and 20 000 clonotypes per sample. Diversity was computed as the inverse Simpson index with the vegan R package after downsampling to 27 000 UMIs. Paired Mann-Whitney U tests on discordant twin pairs were used, with Benjamini-Hochberg multiple-testing correction. TCRdb reprocessed the reads, and each CDR3 protein sequence is entered once, without DNA. The V and J calls here are based on TCRdb, not the publication. The sample table records approximately 330,000 distinct CDR3 sequences. The ten largest account for around 2% of the sample.

The sample was blood. The chain links TRBV7-3 with TRBJ2-3; checking the TCRdb D call of TRBD2 is not possible without DNA. The sequence derives from a human donor with ulcerative colitis or Crohn's disease, or a healthy co-twin of an affected twin (not recorded which). The CDR3 amino acid sequence is: CASSLNPFGLAGPVGSADTQYF.